These 9 T cell receptor beta chains were all obtained from the same sample, sequenced in a study of blood T cell repertoires in COVID-19. This table comes from immunoSEQ multiplex PCR, and its TCRdb copy is limited to in-frame clones, with some not included. There are some 97,000 clones in the sample; approximately 81% occur only once, and roughly 12% lies in the top ten. Sequencing input: peripheral blood. Receptor source: a human donor in a cohort sampled during active COVID-19.

The chain's CDR3 is CASSSTGSGELFF. The DNA of the CDR3 is TGTGCCAGCAGTTCGACAGGATCCGGGGAGCTGTTTTTT. This chain connects TRBV27 to TRBJ2-2, with D perhaps matching TRBD1 (6 bases). Per the germline V gene, CDR1 is MNHEY and CDR2 is SMNVEV (reference sequence). The germline V and J ends were trimmed by 4 bases and 6 bases, with 9 bases remaining between them. The CDR3 length is 13 residues.

This chain connects TRBV5-6 to TRBJ1-5, with a weak D call TRBD1 (6 bases). Germline lookup yields CDR1 SGHDT and CDR2 YYEEEE. This CDR3 comprises 17 residues. V was trimmed by 0 bases and J by 0 bases, leaving 13 bases between them. The CDR3 protein is CASSLAGTRYSNQPQHF. CDR3 coding DNA: TGTGCCAGCAGCTTGGCCGGGACAAGATATAGCAATCAGCCCCAGCATTTT.

The rearrangement joins TRBV6-5 to TRBJ2-5, with 9 bases aligning to TRBD2. Per germline, CDR1 MNHEY and CDR2 SVGAGI. The J segment lost 1 base and the V segment lost 0 bases, leaving 3 bases of the junction unmatched. The CDR3 is made up of 16 amino acids. The CDR3: CASSYSGGRAQETQYF. The CDR3 nucleotides read TGTGCCAGCAGTTACTCCGGCGGGAGGGCCCAAGAGACCCAGTACTTC.

The CDR3 DNA sequence: TGTGCCAGCAGCTTGATCCAAGGACAGGGAATGAGCTACACCTTC. Protein sequence: CASSLIQGQGMSYTF. V and J are TRBV5-6 and TRBJ1-2, with 8 nucleotides matching TRBD1. Germline-derived CDR1 and CDR2 are SGHDT and YYEEEE. The J segment lost 9 bases and the V segment lost 1 base, leaving 11 bases of the junction unmatched. CDR3 length: 15 amino acids.

This clone was recorded only once. This rearrangement joins TRBV2 to TRBJ1-6; TRBD1 matches 7 bases. V trimming: 6 bases; J trimming: 6 bases; junction bases outside the gene matches: 8. The length of the CDR3 is 15 residues. CDR1 is SNHLY and CDR2 is FYNNEI in the germline V gene. CDR3 DNA: TGTGCCAGCAGGTACGCCGGGACAGCTAATTCACCCCTCCACTTT. Its protein is CASRYAGTANSPLHF. Based on the CDR3 plus reference TRBV2 and TRBJ1-6, the full variable domain is EPEVTQTPSHQVTQMGQEVILRCVPISNHLYFYWYRQILGQKVEFLVSFYNNEISEKSEIFDDQFSVERPDGSNFTLKIRSTKLEDSAMYFCASRYAGTANSPLHFGNGTRLTVT.

V gene TRBV5-6 combines with J gene TRBJ2-2; no clear D gene. This CDR3 is built from 13 residues. CDR1 SGHDT and CDR2 YYEEEE come from the germline V gene. Trimming took 4 bases from V and 6 from J, leaving 10 bases between them. CDR3 bases: TGTGCCAGCAGCAAGGAGTACGCCGGGGAGCTGTTTTTT. Its translation is CASSKEYAGELFF.

The J gene is TRBJ2-2, the V gene TRBV19, with TRBD1 matching 10 bases. The CDR3 is 18 residues long. V shed 3 bases, J shed 6 bases, and the junction held 13 bases outside the gene matches. Germline V gene data show CDR1 as LNHDA and CDR2 as SQIVND (reference sequence). DNA for the CDR3: TGTGCCAGTAGTATTTTTTATGGGACAGGGGATCGATCCGGGGAGCTGTTTTTT. This gives the protein CASSIFYGTGDRSGELFF.

In this sample, this clone turned up once. The chain links TRBV27 to TRBJ2-7; 10 bases are shared with TRBD1. This CDR3 comprises 13 residues. J lost 5 bases, V lost 6 bases, and 4 bases had no gene match. From germline, CDR1 is MNHEY and CDR2 SMNVEV (reference sequence). CDR3: CASRDRGPDEQYF. CDR3 coding DNA: TGTGCCAGCAGAGACAGGGGGCCCGACGAGCAGTACTTC.

The chain is built from TRBV9 and TRBJ1-2; TRBD1 agrees at 7 bases. The V and J ends lost 3 bases and 4 bases, in that order; junction bases with no gene match: 3. The germline CDR1 and CDR2 sequences are SGDLS and YYNGEE. The CDR3 sequence is 13 residues long. For the CDR3, the DNA is TGTGCCAGCAGCGCGGGACAGACCTATGGCTACACCTTC. Translation: CASSAGQTYGYTF.